What follows is one TCR beta chain and its context. The sample comes from a study of monozygotic twins with cystic fibrosis. Profiling relied on immunoSEQ multiplex PCR, and the TCRdb table lists in-frame clones only, not all of them. The sample comprises around 23,000 clones, 91% of which are singletons, and under 0.35% rests with the top ten. V lost 5 bases to trimming and J lost 7 bases; unmatched junction nucleotides: 9. CDR1 WSHSY and CDR2 SAAADI come from the germline V gene. The CDR3 loop spans 14 amino acids. This TCR came from a girl aged 2 to 9 with cystic fibrosis. This sequence joins TRBV10-2 and TRBJ1-2, with 8 nucleotides matching TRBD1. Specimen: blood. CDR3 bases: TGCGCCAGCAGTACTTCCCAGGGGGCGGCTGGCTACACCTTC. This encodes CASSTSQGAAGYTF.